This record looks at one T cell receptor beta chain sequence and its context. This clonotype has just a few counts. Which antigen it targets is not known. A junction boundary mismatches the germline segment, possibly from a read error. Taken from the germline V gene (reference sequence), the CDR1 and CDR2 loops are SEHNR and FQNEAQ. There are 13 amino acids in the CDR3, from cysteine to phenylalanine inclusive. Kept here is only the CDR3 DNA, which spans 39 bases and is read in frame from base 1. The data derive from a study of blood T cells in healthy people across ages (dated by TCRdb to 2014 to 2015). A note on the overall study: In model experiments, roughly one uniquely barcoded TCR beta cDNA molecule per two T cells was captured by template switching. Using deep sequencing normalized with unique cDNA molecular identifiers, the study measured how TCR beta repertoire diversity changes with age. Four age groups were formed from the donors: young (average 16 years), middle-aged (less than 40), aged (about 62) and long-lived (about 75). To avoid experimental bias, donors of different ages were distributed randomly across sequencing lanes. For two donors (one aged 18 to 30 and one aged 80 or older), the study analyzed two additional independent replicas of 1 million unique cDNA reads from the same blood draw. The research as a whole found: As age increased, observed TCR beta diversity per million T cells dropped in a roughly linear way, and a significant reduction was already evident by age around 41. Since profiling was done on bulk unsorted PBMCs, naive and antigen-experienced compartments could not be conclusively compared. Estimates of total diversity from one million sequenced T cells were regarded as lower bounds and underestimates. There was a strong correlation between observed TCR beta diversity and the percentage of naive T cells measured by flow cytometry. Because donor CMV infection status was unknown, age-related changes in expanded clonotypes were potentially confounded. Compared with the aged group, the long-lived group had more naive CD4+ T cells, fewer expanded clones and increased TCR diversity, a pattern suggesting age selection.

The donors were roughly 38 Caucasian individuals from Russia, aged roughly 6 to 90 years, who were systemically healthy. About 10 milliliters of peripheral blood were drawn from each donor into EDTA-treated Vacutainer tubes. Ficoll-Paque density-gradient centrifugation was used to isolate PBMCs, with at least 6.5 million obtained per sample. Total RNA was extracted from PBMCs with Trizol reagent, with at least 6 micrograms obtained per sample. Naive CD45RAhigh/CD27high T cell percentages were measured by flow cytometry on a PBMC aliquot from every donor. The receptor library was made with 5' RACE. Sequenced on an Illumina HiSeq 2500. A second PCR of 7 to 11 cycles was run with a J-beta primer mix and a sample-barcoded 5' primer. A template-switch 5' adaptor carrying 12 random nucleotides introduced a unique molecular identifier onto each TCR beta cDNA molecule. At least 3 million CDR3-containing paired-end reads were obtained from each sample. The Mint cDNA synthesis kit, primed by a TRBC-specific oligonucleotide, was used to synthesize first-strand cDNA from all RNA. Following uracil-DNA glycosylase treatment, all cDNA underwent a first 18-cycle PCR with the universal primers M1SS and BC2_uni_R. The study's own analysis went as follows. Normalization of each sample was performed by random selection of 1 million high-quality reads, each carrying a distinct molecular identifier. Reads with shared molecular identifiers were discarded instead of being binned into consensus sequences. CDR3 identification, clonotype clustering and error correction used MiTCR with a Q25 quality threshold and the strictest error-elimination algorithm. A nonparametric unseen species model with Euler transformation was used to estimate lower-bound total TCR beta diversity. TCRdb trimmed public reads at Q25 via fastp, called clones via MiXCR and kept in-frame beta chains. Each CDR3 protein gets just one entry, which takes the most common genes and DNA from the rows behind it. TCRdb, not the original authors, processed these V and J calls. The sample records 870,000 or so distinct CDR3 sequences, 29% of which are singletons. 17% of the sample comes from the top ten.

The rearrangement combines TRBV7-9 with TRBJ2-7, with no confident D gene call. The clonotype was recovered from a woman older than 75 in good health. Source material: blood. The DNA sequence is TGTGCCAGCATGAAAATATGCACCTACGAGCAGTGCTTC. It translates as CASMKICTYEQCF.